This TCR beta chain was documented in a study of blood T cell repertoires in COVID-19. Whole-study context: Researchers got acute and convalescent COVID-19 samples from the United States, Italy and Spain.

TCRdb's copy holds only in-frame clones and misses some; the assay was immunoSEQ multiplex PCR. Of 120,000 or so clones in the sample, more than 60% were seen once. CDR3 length: 14 amino acids. Per germline, CDR1 MNHEY and CDR2 SVGAGI. V was cut by 10 bases and J by 0 bases, with 13 bases left in between. This clonotype was sampled from a woman in her 70s with acute or convalescent COVID-19. The sequencing input was peripheral blood. The rearrangement links TRBV6-5 to TRBJ1-5; D gene unclear. This CDR3 is CATLRDLSNQPQHF. In DNA, the CDR3 is TGTGCCACCCTTCGAGATCTTAGCAATCAGCCCCAGCATTTT.